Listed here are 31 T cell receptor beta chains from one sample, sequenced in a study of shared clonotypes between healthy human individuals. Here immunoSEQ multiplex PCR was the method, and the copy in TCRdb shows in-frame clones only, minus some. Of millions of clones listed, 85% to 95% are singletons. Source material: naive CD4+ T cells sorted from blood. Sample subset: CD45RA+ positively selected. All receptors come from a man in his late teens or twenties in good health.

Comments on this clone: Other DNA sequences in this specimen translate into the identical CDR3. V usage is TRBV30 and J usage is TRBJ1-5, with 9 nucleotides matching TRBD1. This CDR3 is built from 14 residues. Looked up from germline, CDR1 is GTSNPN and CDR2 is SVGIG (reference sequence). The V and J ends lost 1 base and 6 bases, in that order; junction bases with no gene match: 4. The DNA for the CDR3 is TGTGCCTGGAGTGCCGGGACAGGGTCTCAGCCCCAGCATTTT. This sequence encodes CAWSAGTGSQPQHF.

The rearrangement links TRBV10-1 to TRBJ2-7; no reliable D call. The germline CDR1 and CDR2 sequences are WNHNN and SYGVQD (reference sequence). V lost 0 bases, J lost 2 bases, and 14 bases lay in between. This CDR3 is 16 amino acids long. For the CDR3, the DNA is TGCGCCAGCAGTGAGTCCTTCTTTGCGCCCCCCTACGAGCAGTACTTC. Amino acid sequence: CASSESFFAPPYEQYF.

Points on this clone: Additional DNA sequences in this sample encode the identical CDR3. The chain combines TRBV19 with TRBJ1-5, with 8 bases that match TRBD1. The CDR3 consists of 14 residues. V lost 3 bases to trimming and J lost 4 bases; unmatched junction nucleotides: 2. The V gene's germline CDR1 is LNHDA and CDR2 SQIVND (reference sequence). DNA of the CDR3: TGTGCCAGTAGTATTCGACAGGGGAATCAGCCCCAGCATTTT. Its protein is CASSIRQGNQPQHF.

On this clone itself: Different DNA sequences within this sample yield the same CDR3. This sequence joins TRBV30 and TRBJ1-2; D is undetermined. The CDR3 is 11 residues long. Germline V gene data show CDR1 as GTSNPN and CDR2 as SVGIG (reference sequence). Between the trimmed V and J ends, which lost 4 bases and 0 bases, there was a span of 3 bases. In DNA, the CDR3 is TGTGCCTGGAAGACTAACTATGGCTACACCTTC. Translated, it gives CAWKTNYGYTF.

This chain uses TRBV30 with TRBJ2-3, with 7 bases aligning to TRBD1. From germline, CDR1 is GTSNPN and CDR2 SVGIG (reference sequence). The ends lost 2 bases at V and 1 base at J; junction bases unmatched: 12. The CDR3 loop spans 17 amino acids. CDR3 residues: CAWSLGDSFWGTDTQYF. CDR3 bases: TGTGCCTGGAGTCTGGGGGACAGCTTCTGGGGCACAGATACGCAGTATTTT.

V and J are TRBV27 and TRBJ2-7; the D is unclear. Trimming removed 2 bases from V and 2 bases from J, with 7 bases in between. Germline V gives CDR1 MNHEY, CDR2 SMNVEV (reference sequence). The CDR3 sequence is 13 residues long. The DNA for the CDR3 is TGTGCCAGCAGTTTAGACGGACCCTACGAGCAGTACTTC. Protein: CASSLDGPYEQYF.

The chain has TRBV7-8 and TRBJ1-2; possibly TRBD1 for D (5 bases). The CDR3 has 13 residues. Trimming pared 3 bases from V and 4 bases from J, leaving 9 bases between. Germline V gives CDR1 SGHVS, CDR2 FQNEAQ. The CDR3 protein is CASSFPGIYGYTF. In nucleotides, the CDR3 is TGTGCCAGCAGCTTCCCAGGGATCTATGGCTACACCTTC.

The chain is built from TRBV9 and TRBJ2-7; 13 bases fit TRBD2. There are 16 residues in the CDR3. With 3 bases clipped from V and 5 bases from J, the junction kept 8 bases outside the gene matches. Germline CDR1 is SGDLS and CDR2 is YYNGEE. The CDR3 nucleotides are TGTGCCAGCAGCGGGGGACTAGCGGGAAATGAAGACGAGCAGTACTTC. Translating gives CASSGGLAGNEDEQYF.

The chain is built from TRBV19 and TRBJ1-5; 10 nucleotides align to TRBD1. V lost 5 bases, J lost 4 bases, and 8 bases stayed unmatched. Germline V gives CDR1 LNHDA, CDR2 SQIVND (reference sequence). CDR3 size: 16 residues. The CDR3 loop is CASSPRTGGENQPQHF. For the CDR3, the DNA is TGTGCCAGTAGTCCGAGGACAGGGGGAGAGAATCAGCCCCAGCATTTT.

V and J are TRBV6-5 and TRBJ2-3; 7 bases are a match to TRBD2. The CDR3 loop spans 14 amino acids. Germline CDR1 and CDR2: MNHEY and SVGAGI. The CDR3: CVTRRGGTTDTQYF. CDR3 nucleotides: TGTGTTACGAGGAGGGGAGGGACCACAGATACGCAGTATTTT.

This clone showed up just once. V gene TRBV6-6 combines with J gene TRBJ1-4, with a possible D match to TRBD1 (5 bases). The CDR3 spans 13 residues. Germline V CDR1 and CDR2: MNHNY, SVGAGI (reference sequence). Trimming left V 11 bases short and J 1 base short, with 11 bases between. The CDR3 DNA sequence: TGTGCCGCCCGTGACAGAACTAATGAAAAACTGTTTTTT. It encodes CAARDRTNEKLFF.

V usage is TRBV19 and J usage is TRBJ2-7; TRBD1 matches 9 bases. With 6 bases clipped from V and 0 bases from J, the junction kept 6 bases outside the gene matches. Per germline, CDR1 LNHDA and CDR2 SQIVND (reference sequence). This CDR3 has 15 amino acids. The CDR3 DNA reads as TGTGCCAGTAGCATACCGGGACAGGGCTCCTACGAGCAGTACTTC. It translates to CASSIPGQGSYEQYF.

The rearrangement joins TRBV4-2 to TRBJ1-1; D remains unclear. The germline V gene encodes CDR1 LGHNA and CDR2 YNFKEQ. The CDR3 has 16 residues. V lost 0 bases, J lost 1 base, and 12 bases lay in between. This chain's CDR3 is CASSQDFTSTNTEAFF. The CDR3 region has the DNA TGTGCCAGCAGCCAAGATTTTACGAGTACGAACACTGAAGCTTTCTTT.

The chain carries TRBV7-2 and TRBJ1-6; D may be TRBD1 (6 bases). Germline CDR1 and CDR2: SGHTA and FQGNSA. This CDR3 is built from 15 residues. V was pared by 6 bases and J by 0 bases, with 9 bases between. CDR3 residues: CASRADSSYNSPLHF. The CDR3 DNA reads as TGTGCCAGCAGGGCGGACAGCTCCTATAATTCACCCCTCCACTTT.

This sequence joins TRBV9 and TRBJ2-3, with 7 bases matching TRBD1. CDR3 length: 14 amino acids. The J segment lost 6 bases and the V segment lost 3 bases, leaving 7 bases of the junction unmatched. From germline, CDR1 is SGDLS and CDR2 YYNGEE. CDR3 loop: CASSGGQPLDTQYF. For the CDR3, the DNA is TGTGCCAGCAGCGGGGGACAGCCGTTGGATACGCAGTATTTT.

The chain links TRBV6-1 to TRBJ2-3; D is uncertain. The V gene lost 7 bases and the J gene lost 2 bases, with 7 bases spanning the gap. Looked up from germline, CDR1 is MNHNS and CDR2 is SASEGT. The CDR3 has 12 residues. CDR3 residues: CASTPTTDTQYF. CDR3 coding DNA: TGTGCCAGCACTCCGACCACAGATACGCAGTATTTT.

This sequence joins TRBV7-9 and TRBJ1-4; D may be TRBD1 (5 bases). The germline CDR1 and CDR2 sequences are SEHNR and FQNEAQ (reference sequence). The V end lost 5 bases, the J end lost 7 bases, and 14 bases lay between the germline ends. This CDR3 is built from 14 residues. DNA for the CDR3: TGTGCCAGCAGCCTCGACAGCGGGGGTGAAAAACTGTTTTTT. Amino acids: CASSLDSGGEKLFF.

CDR3 amino acids: CASSLAGVSGKLFF. The CDR3 DNA reads TGTGCCAGCAGCTTAGCCGGCGTATCGGGAAAACTGTTTTTT. The V gene is TRBV7-2, the J gene TRBJ1-4; no firm D call. Trimming cost V 0 bases and J 10 bases, with 12 bases left between them. The germline V gene encodes CDR1 SGHTA and CDR2 FQGNSA. This CDR3 spans 14 amino acids.

CDR3 coding DNA: TGTGCCAGCAGCTTTGACAGGGGAGGTTCACCCCTCCACTTT. Its protein is CASSFDRGGSPLHF. The chain employs TRBV7-2 and TRBJ1-6; 8 bases line up with TRBD1. The CDR3 totals 14 residues. Germline V gene data show CDR1 as SGHTA and CDR2 as FQGNSA. V dropped 3 bases and J dropped 9; count of bases not matched to a gene: 4.

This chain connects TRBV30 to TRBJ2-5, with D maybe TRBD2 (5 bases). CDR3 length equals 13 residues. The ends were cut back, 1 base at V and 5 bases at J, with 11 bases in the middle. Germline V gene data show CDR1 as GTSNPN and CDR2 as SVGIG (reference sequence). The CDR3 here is CAWSDGLLETQYF. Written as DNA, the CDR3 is TGTGCCTGGAGTGACGGACTCCTGGAGACCCAGTACTTC.

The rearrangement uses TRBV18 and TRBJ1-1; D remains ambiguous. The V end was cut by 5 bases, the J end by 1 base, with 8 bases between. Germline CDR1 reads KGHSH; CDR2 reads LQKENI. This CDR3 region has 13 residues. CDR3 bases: TGTGCCAGCTCATCTAATGAGAACACTGAAGCTTTCTTT. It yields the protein CASSSNENTEAFF.

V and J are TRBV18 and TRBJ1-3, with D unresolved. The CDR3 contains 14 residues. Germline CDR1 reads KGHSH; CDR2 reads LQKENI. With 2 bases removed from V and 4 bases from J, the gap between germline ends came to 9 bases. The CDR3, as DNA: TGTGCCAGCTCACCAGATACAGCGGGAAACACCATATATTTT. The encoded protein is CASSPDTAGNTIYF.

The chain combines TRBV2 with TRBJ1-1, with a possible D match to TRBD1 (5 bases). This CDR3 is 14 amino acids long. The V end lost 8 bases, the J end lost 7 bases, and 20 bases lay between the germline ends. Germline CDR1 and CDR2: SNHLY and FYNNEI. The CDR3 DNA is TGTGCCAGCTTGTATCTCGGGACCGCACGTGAAGCTTTCTTT. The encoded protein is CASLYLGTAREAFF.

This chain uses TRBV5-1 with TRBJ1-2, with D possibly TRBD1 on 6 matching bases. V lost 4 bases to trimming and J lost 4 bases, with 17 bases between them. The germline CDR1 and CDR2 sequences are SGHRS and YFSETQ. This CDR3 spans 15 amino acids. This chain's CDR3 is CASSPSEDSSYGYTF. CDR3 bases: TGCGCCAGCAGCCCGTCAGAGGACAGTTCCTATGGCTACACCTTC. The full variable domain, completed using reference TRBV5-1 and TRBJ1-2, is KAGVTQTPRYLIKTRGQQVTLSCSPISGHRSVSWYQQTPGQGLQFLFEYFSETQRNKGNFPGRFSGRQFSNSRSEMNVSTLELGDSALYLCASSPSEDSSYGYTFGSGTRLTVV.

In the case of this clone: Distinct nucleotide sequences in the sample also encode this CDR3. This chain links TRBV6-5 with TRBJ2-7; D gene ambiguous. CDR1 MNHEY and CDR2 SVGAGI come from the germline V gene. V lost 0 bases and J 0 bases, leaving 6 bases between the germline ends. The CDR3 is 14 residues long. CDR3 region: CASSYSSGSYEQYF. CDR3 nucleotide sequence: TGTGCCAGCAGTTACTCTTCAGGCTCCTACGAGCAGTACTTC.

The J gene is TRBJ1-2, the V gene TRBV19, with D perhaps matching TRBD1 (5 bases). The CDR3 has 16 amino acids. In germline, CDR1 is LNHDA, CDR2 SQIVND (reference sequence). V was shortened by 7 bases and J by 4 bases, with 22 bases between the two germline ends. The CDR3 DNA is TGTGCCAGTATGGGCTGGGACCAAAAAGCCATCTATGGCTACACCTTC. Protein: CASMGWDQKAIYGYTF.

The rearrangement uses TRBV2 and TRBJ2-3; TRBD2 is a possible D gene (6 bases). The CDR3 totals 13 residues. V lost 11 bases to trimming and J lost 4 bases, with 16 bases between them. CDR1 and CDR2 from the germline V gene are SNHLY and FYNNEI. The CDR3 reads CAGPGLSADTQYF. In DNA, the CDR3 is TGTGCCGGACCGGGACTCTCCGCAGATACGCAGTATTTT.

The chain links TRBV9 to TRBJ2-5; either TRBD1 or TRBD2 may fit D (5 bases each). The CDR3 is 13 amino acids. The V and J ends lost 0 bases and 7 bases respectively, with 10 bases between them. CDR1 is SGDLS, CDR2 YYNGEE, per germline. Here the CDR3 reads CASSVGSGTTQYF. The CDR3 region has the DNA TGTGCCAGCAGCGTAGGATCAGGGACGACCCAGTACTTC.

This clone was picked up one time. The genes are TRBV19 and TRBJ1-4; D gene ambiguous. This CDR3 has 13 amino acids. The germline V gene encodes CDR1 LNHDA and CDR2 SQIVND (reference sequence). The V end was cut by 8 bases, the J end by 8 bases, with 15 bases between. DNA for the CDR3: TGTGCCAGTTCCCGGGCCCTCAGAGAAAAACTGTTTTTT. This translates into CASSRALREKLFF.

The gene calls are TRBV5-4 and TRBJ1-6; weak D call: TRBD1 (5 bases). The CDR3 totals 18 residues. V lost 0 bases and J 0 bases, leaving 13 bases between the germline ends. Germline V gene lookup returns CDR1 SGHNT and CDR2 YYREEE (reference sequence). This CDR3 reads CASSLAGTQSSYNSPLHF. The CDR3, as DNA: TGTGCCAGCAGCTTGGCCGGGACTCAGAGCTCCTATAATTCACCCCTCCACTTT.

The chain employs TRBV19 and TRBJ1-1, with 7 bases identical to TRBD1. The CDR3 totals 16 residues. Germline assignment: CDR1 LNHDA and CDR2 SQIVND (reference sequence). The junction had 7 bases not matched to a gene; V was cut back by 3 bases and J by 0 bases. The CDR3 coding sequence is TGTGCCAGTAGTATGGGACAGCGTAAAATGAACACTGAAGCTTTCTTT. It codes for CASSMGQRKMNTEAFF.